This T cell receptor beta chain stems from a study of cytomegalovirus exposure and HLA in healthy donors. For this clone: Antigen specificity is unknown.

The study's findings and limits: Researchers reportedly found TCR beta sequences accurately predicted most subjects' HLA-A and HLA-B alleles. One later analysis reportedly identified an Asian-associated ancestry cluster that showed fewer N-insertions than the roughly 700-donor mean.

The CDR3 spans 13 residues. The germline CDR1 and CDR2 sequences are LGHNT and FRNRAP. PCR was performed using 60 Vbeta and 13 Jbeta primers. The repertoire was sequenced with immunoSEQ multiplex PCR; TCRdb's copy has only in-frame clones and lacks some. The sample yields about 200,000 clones, approximately 82% seen once. Sequenced material: PBMCs. The TCR sequence derives from a woman aged 18-29 years in good health and CMV-seronegative. This chain joins TRBV12-5 and TRBJ1-5; possible D gene TRBD1, 6 bases. The CDR3 bases are TGTGTTCAAGGGGGGGACAGCAATCAGCCCCAGCATTTT. It translates to CVQGGDSNQPQHF.